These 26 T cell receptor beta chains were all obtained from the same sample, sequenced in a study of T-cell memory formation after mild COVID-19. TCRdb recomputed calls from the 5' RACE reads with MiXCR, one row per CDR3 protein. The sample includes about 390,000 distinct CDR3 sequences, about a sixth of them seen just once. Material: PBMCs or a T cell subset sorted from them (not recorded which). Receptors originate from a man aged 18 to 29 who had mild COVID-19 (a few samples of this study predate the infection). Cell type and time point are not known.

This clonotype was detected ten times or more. Written as DNA, the CDR3 is TGCAGTGCTATCCTCATCGGGAGGAATCAGCCCCAGCATTTT. It specifies CSAILIGRNQPQHF. The rearrangement links TRBV20-1 to TRBJ1-5; D ambiguous. V lost 4 bases, J lost 4 bases, and 14 bases lay in between. The CDR3 is made up of 14 amino acids. The V gene's germline CDR1 is DFQATT and CDR2 SNEGSKA (reference sequence).

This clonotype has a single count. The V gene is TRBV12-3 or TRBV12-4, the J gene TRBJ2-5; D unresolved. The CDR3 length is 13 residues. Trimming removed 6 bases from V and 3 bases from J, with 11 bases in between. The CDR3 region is CASRRTMEETQYF. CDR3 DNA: TGTGCCAGCAGACGGACGATGGAAGAGACCCAGTACTTC.

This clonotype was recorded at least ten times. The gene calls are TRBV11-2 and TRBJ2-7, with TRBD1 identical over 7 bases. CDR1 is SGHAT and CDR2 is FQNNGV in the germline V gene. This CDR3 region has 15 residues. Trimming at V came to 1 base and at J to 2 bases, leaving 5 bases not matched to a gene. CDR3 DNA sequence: TGTGCCAGCAGCTTAGGCTCAGGGACAGCCTACGAGCAGTACGTC. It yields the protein CASSLGSGTAYEQYV.

The CDR3 here is CASSGGNSPLHF. CDR3 DNA: TGTGCCAGCAGTGGAGGGAATTCACCCCTCCACTTT. The chain employs TRBV6-1 and TRBJ1-6; D gene uncertain. CDR1 MNHNS and CDR2 SASEGT come from the germline V gene. Deletions cut 4 bases from V and 7 bases from J, with 5 bases between. CDR3 size: 12 residues.

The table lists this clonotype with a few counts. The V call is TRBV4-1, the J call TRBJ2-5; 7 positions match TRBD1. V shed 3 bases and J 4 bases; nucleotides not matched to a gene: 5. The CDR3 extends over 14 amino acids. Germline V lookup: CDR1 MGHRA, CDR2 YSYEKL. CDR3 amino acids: CASSHLTGTETQYF. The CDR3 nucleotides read TGCGCCAGCAGCCACTTGACAGGGACAGAGACCCAGTACTTC.

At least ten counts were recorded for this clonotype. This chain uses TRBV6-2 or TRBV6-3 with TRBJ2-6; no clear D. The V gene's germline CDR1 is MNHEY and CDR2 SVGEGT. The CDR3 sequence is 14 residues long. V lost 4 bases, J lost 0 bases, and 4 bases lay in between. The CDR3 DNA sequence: TGTGCCAGCAGTTGGGACTCTGGGGCCAACGTCCTGACTTTC. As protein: CASSWDSGANVLTF.

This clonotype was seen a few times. The CDR3 bases are TGTGCCAGCAGCCCTCCGGGACAGGTTGAACAGCAGTACTTC. Amino acids: CASSPPGQVEQQYF. This chain uses TRBV6-5 with TRBJ2-7, with TRBD1 matching 8 bases. The CDR3 has 14 residues. J lost 8 bases, V lost 6 bases, and 12 bases had no gene match. Germline CDR1 is MNHEY and CDR2 is SVGAGI.

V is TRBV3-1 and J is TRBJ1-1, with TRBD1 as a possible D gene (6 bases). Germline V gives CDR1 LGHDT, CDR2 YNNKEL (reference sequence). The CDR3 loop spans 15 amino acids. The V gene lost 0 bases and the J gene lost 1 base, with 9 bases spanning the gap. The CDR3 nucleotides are TGTGCCAGCAGCCAAGAGGGGGGGCCGAACACTGAAGCTTTCTTT. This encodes CASSQEGGPNTEAFF.

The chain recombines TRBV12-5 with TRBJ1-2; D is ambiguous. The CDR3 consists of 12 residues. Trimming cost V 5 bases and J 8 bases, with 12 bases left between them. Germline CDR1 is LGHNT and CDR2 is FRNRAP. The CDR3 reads CASGVQGSGYTF. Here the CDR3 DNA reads TGTGCTAGTGGTGTCCAAGGGAGCGGCTACACCTTC. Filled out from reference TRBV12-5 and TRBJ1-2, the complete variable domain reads DARVTQTPRHKVTEMGQEVTMRCQPILGHNTVFWYRQTMMQGLELLAYFRNRAPLDDSGMPKDRFSAEMPDATLATLKIQPSEPRDSAVYFCASGVQGSGYTFGSGTRLTVV.

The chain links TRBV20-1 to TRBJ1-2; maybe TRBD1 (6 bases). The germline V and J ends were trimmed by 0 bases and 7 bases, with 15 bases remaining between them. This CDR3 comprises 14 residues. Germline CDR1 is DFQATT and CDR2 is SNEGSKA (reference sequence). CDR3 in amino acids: CSAREIGRGAGYTF. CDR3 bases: TGCAGTGCTAGAGAAATTGGCAGGGGCGCTGGCTACACCTTC.

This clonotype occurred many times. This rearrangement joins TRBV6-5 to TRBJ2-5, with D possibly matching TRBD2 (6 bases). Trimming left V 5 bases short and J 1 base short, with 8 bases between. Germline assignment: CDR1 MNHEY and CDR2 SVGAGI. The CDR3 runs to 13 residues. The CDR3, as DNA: TGTGCCAGCAGTCGGACTACCCAAGAGACCCAGTACTTC. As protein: CASSRTTQETQYF.

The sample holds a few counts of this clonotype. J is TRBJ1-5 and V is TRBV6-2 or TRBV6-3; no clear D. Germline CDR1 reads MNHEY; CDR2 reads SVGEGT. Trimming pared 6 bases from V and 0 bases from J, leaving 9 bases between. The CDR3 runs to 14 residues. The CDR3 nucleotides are TGTGCCAGCAGACGCAGTAATAGCAATCAGCCCCAGCATTTT. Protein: CASRRSNSNQPQHF.

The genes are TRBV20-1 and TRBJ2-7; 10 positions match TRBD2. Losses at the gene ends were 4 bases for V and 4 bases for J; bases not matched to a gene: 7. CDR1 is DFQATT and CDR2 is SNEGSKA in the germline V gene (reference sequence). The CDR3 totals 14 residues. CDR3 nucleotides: TGCAGTGCTAAACTAGCGGGGAGTTCATACGAGCAGTACTTC. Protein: CSAKLAGSSYEQYF.

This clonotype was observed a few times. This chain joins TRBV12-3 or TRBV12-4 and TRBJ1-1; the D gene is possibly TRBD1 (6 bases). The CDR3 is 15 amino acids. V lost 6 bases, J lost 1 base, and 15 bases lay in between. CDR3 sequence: CASSYGHRANTEAFF. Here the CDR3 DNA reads TGTGCCAGCAGCTATGGACACAGGGCGAACACTGAAGCTTTCTTT.

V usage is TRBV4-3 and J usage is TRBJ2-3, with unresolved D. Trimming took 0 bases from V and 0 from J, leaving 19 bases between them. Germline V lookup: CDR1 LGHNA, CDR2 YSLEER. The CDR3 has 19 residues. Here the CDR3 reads CASSQDGLDDWSSTDTQYF. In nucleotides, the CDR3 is TGCGCCAGCAGCCAAGATGGGTTAGACGACTGGAGTAGCACAGATACGCAGTATTTT.

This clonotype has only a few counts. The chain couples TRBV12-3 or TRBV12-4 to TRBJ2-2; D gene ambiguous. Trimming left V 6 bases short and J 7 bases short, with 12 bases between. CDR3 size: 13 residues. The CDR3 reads CASSPGIVGELFF. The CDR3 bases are TGTGCCAGCAGCCCCGGCATTGTCGGGGAGCTGTTTTTT.

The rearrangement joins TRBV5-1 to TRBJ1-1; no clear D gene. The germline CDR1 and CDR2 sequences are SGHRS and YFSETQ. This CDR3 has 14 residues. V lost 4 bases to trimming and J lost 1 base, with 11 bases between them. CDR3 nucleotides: TGCGCCAGCAGCCTTATCGACCGGAACACTGAAGCTTTCTTT. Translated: CASSLIDRNTEAFF.

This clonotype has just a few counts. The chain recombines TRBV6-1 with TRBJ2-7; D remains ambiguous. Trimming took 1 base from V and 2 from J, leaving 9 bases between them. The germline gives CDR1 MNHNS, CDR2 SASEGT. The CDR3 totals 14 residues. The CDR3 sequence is CASSEVPGTYEQYF. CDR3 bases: TGTGCCAGCAGTGAAGTGCCAGGCACCTACGAGCAGTACTTC.

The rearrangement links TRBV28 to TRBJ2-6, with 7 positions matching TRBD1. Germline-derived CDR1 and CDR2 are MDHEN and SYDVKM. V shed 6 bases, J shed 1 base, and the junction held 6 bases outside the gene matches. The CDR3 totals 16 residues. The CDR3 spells CASSPGQLSGANVLTF. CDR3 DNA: TGTGCCAGCAGCCCGGGACAGTTATCTGGGGCCAACGTCCTGACTTTC.

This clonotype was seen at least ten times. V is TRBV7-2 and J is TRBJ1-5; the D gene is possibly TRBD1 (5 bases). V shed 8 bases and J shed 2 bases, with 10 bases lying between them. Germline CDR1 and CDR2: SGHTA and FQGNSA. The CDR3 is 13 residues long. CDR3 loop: CASGLGGNQPQHF. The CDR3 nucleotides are TGTGCCAGCGGCCTGGGGGGCAATCAGCCCCAGCATTTT.

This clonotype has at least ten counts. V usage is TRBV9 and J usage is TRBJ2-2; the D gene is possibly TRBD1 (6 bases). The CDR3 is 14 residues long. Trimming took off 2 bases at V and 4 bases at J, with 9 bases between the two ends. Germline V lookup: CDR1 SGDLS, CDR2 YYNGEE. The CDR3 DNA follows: TGTGCCAGCAGCGTTGGGGGCGGCACCGGGGAGCTGTTTTTT. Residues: CASSVGGGTGELFF.

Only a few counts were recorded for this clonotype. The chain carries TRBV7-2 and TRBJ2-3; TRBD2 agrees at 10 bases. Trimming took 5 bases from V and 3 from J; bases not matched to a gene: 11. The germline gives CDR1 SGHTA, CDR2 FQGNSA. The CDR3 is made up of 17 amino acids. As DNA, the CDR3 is TGTGCCAGCAGCACCGGCGTGGTAGCGGGGGGAACAGATACGCAGTATTTT. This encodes CASSTGVVAGGTDTQYF.

The CDR3 DNA is TGTGCCAGCAGTACGACCCGGGACAGTCACGGGGCCCAGTACTTC. It translates to CASSTTRDSHGAQYF. The chain couples TRBV3-1 to TRBJ2-5; 7 bases align to TRBD1. This CDR3 has 15 residues. From germline, CDR1 is LGHDT and CDR2 YNNKEL (reference sequence). Trimming took 6 bases from V and 9 from J; bases not matched to a gene: 16.

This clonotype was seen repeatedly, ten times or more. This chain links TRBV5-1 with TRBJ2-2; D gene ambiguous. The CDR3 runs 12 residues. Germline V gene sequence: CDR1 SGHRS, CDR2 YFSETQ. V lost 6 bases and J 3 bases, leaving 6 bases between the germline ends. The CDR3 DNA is TGCGCCAGCAAAATAGACACCGGGGAGCTGTTTTTT. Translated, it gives CASKIDTGELFF.

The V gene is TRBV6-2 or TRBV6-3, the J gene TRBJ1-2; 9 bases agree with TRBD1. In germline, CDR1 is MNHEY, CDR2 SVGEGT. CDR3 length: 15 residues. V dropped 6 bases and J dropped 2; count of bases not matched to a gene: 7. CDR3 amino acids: CASSKTGTGNYGYTF. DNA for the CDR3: TGTGCCAGCAGCAAGACCGGGACAGGGAACTATGGCTACACCTTC.

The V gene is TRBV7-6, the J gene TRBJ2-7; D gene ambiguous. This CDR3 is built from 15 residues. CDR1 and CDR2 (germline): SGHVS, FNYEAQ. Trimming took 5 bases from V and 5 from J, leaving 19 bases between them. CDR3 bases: TGTGCCAGCAGCCAAGGGTCAAGAGTCCCCCACGAGCAGTACTTC. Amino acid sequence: CASSQGSRVPHEQYF. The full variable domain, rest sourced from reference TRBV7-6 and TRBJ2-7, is GAGVSQSPRYKVTKRGQDVALRCDPISGHVSLYWYRQALGQGPEFLTYFNYEAQQDKSGLPNDRFSAERPEGSISTLTIQRTEQRDSAMYRCASSQGSRVPHEQYFGPGTRLTVT.